This T cell receptor (beta chain) comes out of a study of CD4 T cell repertoires in COVID-19 (dated by TCRdb to 2020 to 2022). For context, the study as a whole: For cross-reactivity analysis, CFSE-low cells were expanded with IL-2 for roughly nine days and were then relabeled and restimulated with spike proteins from other coronaviruses. Naturally processed CD4+ T cell responses to SARS-CoV-2 spike and nucleoprotein were characterized in COVID-19-recovered individuals, and clonal composition was assessed by TCR Vbeta sequencing. In three recovered individuals, the researchers analyzed the TCR Vbeta repertoire of SARS-CoV-2-reactive T cells at the subset level. The research as a whole found: Consistent with cross-reactivity, between roughly 6 and 25% of SARS-CoV-2 clonotypes also showed up in secondary cultures stimulated with SARS-CoV and/or HKU1 spike. Several of the most expanded SARS-CoV-2-reactive clonotypes were present in two or all three memory subsets, which suggests intraclonal diversification.

Receptors were amplified or captured by the immunoSEQ multiplex PCR assay. Processing in the source paper ran as follows. The Chao-Jaccard similarity index and counts of shared clonotypes were used to quantify repertoire overlap between subsets. In its TCRdb copy, this immuneACCESS table keeps in-frame sequences only and misses some clones. Where compared with another copy, unresolved V genes explain less than half of these, and the others have no known cause. Clone size and the V and J calls come from that table; the DNA yielded D and trimming. Counted in this sample were tens of thousands of clones; around 82% of them appeared once. The biggest ten clones account for about 0.58% of the sample. Taken with the paper, the label for time point translates to: sample from a COVID-19-recovered individual after infection. The donors were patients who had gone through COVID-19 ranging from mild to severe and had recovered. Memory T cell samples that were not cultured were sequenced immediately after ex vivo isolation. From peripheral blood mononuclear cells, the researchers isolated CD4+ total memory, central memory, effector memory and circulating T follicular helper cells.

Points on this clone: Its binding antigen is unknown. No qualities accompany the bases; no much larger clone lies one base away.

Sequenced here: CD4+ T cells from peripheral blood, sampled after recovery from COVID-19. The receptor's source is a human donor who had COVID-19.

Here the CDR3 is given as CASSEGLAGASYNEQFF. The DNA is as follows: TGTGCCAGCAGTGAAGGGCTAGCGGGGGCCTCCTACAATGAGCAGTTCTTC. Recombination connected TRBV6-1 to TRBJ2-1; a stretch of 10 junction bases matches TRBD2. V has 1 base trimmed and J has 0 bases trimmed; junction bases matching no gene number 3. Per the germline V gene, MNHNS is the CDR1 and SASEGT is the CDR2. Its CDR3 holds 17 amino acids, cysteine through phenylalanine. Of the read, only the CDR3 DNA is kept; its 51 bases are in frame from base 1.